The 32 T cell receptor beta chains in this list originate from one sample, sequenced in a study of beta chain features in type 1 diabetes. TCRB transcripts that were expressed got sequenced, as all of the isolated RNA had been reverse transcribed. Measured with immunoSEQ multiplex PCR; TCRdb has only the in-frame clones, and not every one. The data show 350,000 to 450,000 clones, with about 15% seen just once and approximately 0.035% held by the top ten. The sequenced sample consisted of naive CD4+ T cells from blood. These receptors were collected from a man aged 25 to 45 in good health.

The chain couples TRBV7-9 to TRBJ2-3; perhaps D is TRBD1 or TRBD2 (6 bases each). Germline-derived CDR1 and CDR2 are SEHNR and FQNEAQ (reference sequence). The CDR3 length is 15 residues. V dropped 6 bases and J dropped 1 base, with 14 bases sitting between them. CDR3 loop: CASSPRGAGTDTQYF. The CDR3 region has the DNA TGTGCCAGCAGTCCAAGGGGGGCGGGCACAGATACGCAGTATTTT.

This clone was detected ten times or more. The rearrangement uses TRBV29-1 and TRBJ2-5; D perhaps matches TRBD2 (6 bases). Trimming pared 3 bases from V and 5 bases from J, leaving 13 bases between. CDR3 size: 13 residues. Germline-derived CDR1 and CDR2 are SQVTM and ANQGSEA. CDR3 residues: CSVDTSGDETQYF. CDR3 DNA: TGCAGCGTTGATACCTCGGGGGACGAGACCCAGTACTTC.

This clone was counted between two and nine times. The chain couples TRBV7-9 to TRBJ2-1, with D perhaps TRBD2 (6 bases). Trimming shortened V by 4 bases and J by 7 bases, and 20 bases separated the two germline ends. Germline CDR1 is SEHNR and CDR2 is FQNEAQ (reference sequence). CDR3 size: 16 residues. CDR3 nucleotides: TGTGCCAGCAGCTCCATTGGGTGGGACTTGGGTAATGAGCAGTTCTTC. Its protein is CASSSIGWDLGNEQFF.

This clone was found a few times. The chain carries TRBV7-9 and TRBJ2-1; no definite D call. The CDR3 spans 15 residues. Germline loops: CDR1 SEHNR, CDR2 FQNEAQ (reference sequence). The V and J ends lost 2 bases and 0 bases respectively, with 8 bases between them. The CDR3 loop is CASSLKPNSYNEQFF. CDR3 DNA sequence: TGTGCCAGCAGCTTAAAGCCCAACTCCTACAATGAGCAGTTCTTC.

In its sample, this clone was seen a few times. The chain links TRBV9 to TRBJ2-1; a possible D gene is TRBD1 (6 bases). Germline CDR1 is SGDLS and CDR2 is YYNGEE. The V end lost 0 bases, the J end lost 0 bases, and 10 bases lay between the germline ends. This CDR3 comprises 16 residues. DNA of the CDR3: TGTGCCAGCAGCGTAGGACAGGCCCTCTCCTACAATGAGCAGTTCTTC. This codes for CASSVGQALSYNEQFF.

The chain has TRBV29-1 and TRBJ2-5; D not resolved. Germline V gives CDR1 SQVTM, CDR2 ANQGSEA. Trimming stripped 4 bases from V and 2 bases from J, with 8 bases between. This CDR3 is 12 amino acids long. As DNA, the CDR3 is TGCAGCGTTGCCCCAGGACAAGAGACCCAGTACTTC. This gives the protein CSVAPGQETQYF.

The chain uses TRBV5-4 and TRBJ2-7, with a weak D call TRBD1 (6 bases). The CDR3 extends over 14 amino acids. From germline, CDR1 is SGHNT and CDR2 YYREEE (reference sequence). V was clipped by 0 bases and J by 6 bases, with 13 bases between them. This chain's CDR3 is CASSLAGVMREQYV. The CDR3 DNA is TGTGCCAGCAGCTTGGCAGGGGTGATGCGCGAGCAGTACGTC.

The CDR3 loop reads CASSYSGGAQYF. The DNA of the CDR3 is TGTGCCAGCAGCTACTCGGGAGGGGCGCAGTATTTT. V gene TRBV7-2 combines with J gene TRBJ2-3; 8 bases fit TRBD2. The CDR3 spans 12 residues. The V and J ends lost 4 bases and 10 bases, in that order; junction bases with no gene match: 4. The germline V gene has CDR1 SGHTA and CDR2 FQGNSA. The full variable domain, its missing parts supplied by reference TRBV7-2 and TRBJ2-3, is GAGVSQSPSNKVTEKGKDVELRCDPISGHTALYWYRQSLGQGLEFLIYFQGNSAPDKSGLPSDRFSAERTGGSVSTLTIQRTQQEDSAVYLCASSYSGGAQYFGPGTRLTVL.

The chain employs TRBV28 and TRBJ2-5; no firm D call. The CDR3 is 13 amino acids. Trimming took off 4 bases at V and 0 bases at J, with 6 bases between the two ends. In germline, CDR1 is MDHEN, CDR2 SYDVKM. The CDR3 DNA sequence: TGTGCCAGCAGTTCACCCAACCAAGAGACCCAGTACTTC. Translating gives CASSSPNQETQYF.

This clone has a handful of counts. This sequence joins TRBV5-1 and TRBJ2-7; 7 positions match TRBD2. Trimming cost V 4 bases and J 0 bases; bases outside gene matches: 4. This CDR3 comprises 14 residues. Germline V gives CDR1 SGHRS, CDR2 YFSETQ. The CDR3 bases are TGCGCCAGCAGCCTGAGCGGGGACTCCTACGAGCAGTACGTC. The encoded protein is CASSLSGDSYEQYV.

The chain couples TRBV15 to TRBJ1-2, with D maybe TRBD1 (6 bases). CDR1 is LNHNV and CDR2 is YYDKDF in the germline V gene (reference sequence). The ends were cut back, 2 bases at V and 6 bases at J, with 10 bases in the middle. The CDR3 is 13 residues long. CDR3 loop: CATSRQHRDGYTF. In DNA form, the CDR3 reads TGTGCCACCAGCAGACAGCACAGGGATGGCTACACCTTC.

This clone was found a few times. The chain combines TRBV7-9 with TRBJ2-5; TRBD1 is a possible D gene (5 bases). The CDR3 has 14 residues. V dropped 5 bases and J dropped 3 bases, with 13 bases sitting between them. CDR1 and CDR2 from the germline V gene are SEHNR and FQNEAQ (reference sequence). CDR3 protein: CASSLTKGKETQYF. The CDR3 coding sequence is TGTGCCAGCAGCCTAACCAAGGGGAAAGAGACCCAGTACTTC.

The chain recombines TRBV2 with TRBJ1-5, with D perhaps matching TRBD1 (6 bases). Germline V gene sequence: CDR1 SNHLY, CDR2 FYNNEI. The V end was cut by 4 bases, the J end by 6 bases, with 13 bases between. This CDR3 contains 14 residues. CDR3 nucleotide sequence: TGTGCCAGCAGTGGACAGGCCCTAGGTCAGCCCCAGCATTTT. Amino acid sequence: CASSGQALGQPQHF.

This chain links TRBV2 with TRBJ2-5; D remains ambiguous. The CDR3 is made up of 14 amino acids. The V end lost 2 bases, the J end lost 3 bases, and 10 bases lay between the germline ends. Germline-derived CDR1 and CDR2 are SNHLY and FYNNEI. DNA of the CDR3: TGTGCCAGCAGTGAAAGGTTGGGGAAAGAGACCCAGTACTTC. Amino acid sequence: CASSERLGKETQYF. Looking up the rest from reference TRBV2 and TRBJ2-5 gives the full variable domain: EPEVTQTPSHQVTQMGQEVILRCVPISNHLYFYWYRQILGQKVEFLVSFYNNEISEKSEIFDDQFSVERPDGSNFTLKIRSTKLEDSAMYFCASSERLGKETQYFGPGTRLLVL.

The table lists this clone with a few counts. This sequence joins TRBV29-1 and TRBJ2-7; the match to TRBD1 covers 7 bases. After removal of 5 bases from V and 6 bases from J, the junction contained 10 bases not matched to a gene. The germline V gene has CDR1 SQVTM and CDR2 ANQGSEA. This CDR3 has 13 residues. The CDR3 sequence is CSVRQGAPSEQYF. CDR3 sequence (DNA): TGCAGCGTTCGACAGGGAGCTCCATCCGAGCAGTACTTC.

V gene TRBV4-3 combines with J gene TRBJ2-5, with D unclear. Trimming removed 0 bases at V and 1 base at J, with 15 bases between. The CDR3 has 17 amino acids. The germline V gene has CDR1 LGHNA and CDR2 YSLEER. The CDR3 here is CASSQDPPGTLQETQYF. The CDR3 nucleotides read TGCGCCAGCAGCCAAGATCCTCCGGGCACCCTCCAAGAGACCCAGTACTTC.

The rearrangement uses TRBV6-5 and TRBJ2-1; D perhaps matches TRBD1 (5 bases). Trimming left V 0 bases short and J 8 bases short, with 5 bases between. Germline V gives CDR1 MNHEY, CDR2 SVGAGI. The CDR3 loop spans 12 amino acids. Here the CDR3 reads CASSYSGHEQFF. CDR3 DNA: TGTGCCAGCAGTTACTCGGGGCATGAGCAGTTCTTC.

The sample holds a few counts of this clone. This rearrangement joins TRBV7-3 to TRBJ1-1; D uncertain. Germline values: CDR1 SGHTA, CDR2 FQGTGA. The V gene lost 5 bases and the J gene lost 5 bases, with 12 bases spanning the gap. The CDR3 totals 13 residues. CDR3 region: CASSPGVVTEAFF. The CDR3 coding sequence is TGTGCCAGCAGCCCCGGCGTCGTAACTGAAGCTTTCTTT.

The sample holds a few counts of this clone. V usage is TRBV4-1 and J usage is TRBJ2-1, with 8 bases that match TRBD1. J gave up 9 bases and V 3 bases, and 4 bases lay outside the gene matches. This CDR3 spans 13 amino acids. Germline CDR1 MGHRA, CDR2 YSYEKL. CDR3 loop: CASSQDRAGEQFF. The CDR3 DNA sequence: TGCGCCAGCAGCCAGGACAGGGCGGGTGAGCAGTTCTTC.

The chain carries TRBV27 and TRBJ2-1, with D possibly being TRBD1 or TRBD2 (5 bases each). V lost 5 bases and J lost 0, with 14 bases in between. This CDR3 contains 16 residues. Germline lookup yields CDR1 MNHEY and CDR2 SMNVEV (reference sequence). CDR3 sequence (DNA): TGTGCCAGCAGTCGACCGAGGGGAAGCTCCTACAATGAGCAGTTCTTC. Translated: CASSRPRGSSYNEQFF.

The gene calls are TRBV2 and TRBJ1-5; no reliable D call. Looked up from germline, CDR1 is SNHLY and CDR2 is FYNNEI. The CDR3 spans 14 residues. V dropped 6 bases and J dropped 0 bases, with 9 bases sitting between them. The CDR3 DNA is TGTGCCAGCAGGAGAGGGAATAGCAATCAGCCCCAGCATTTT. It encodes CASRRGNSNQPQHF.

Comments on this clone: One end of the junction fails to match germline, which may point to a read error. The chain employs TRBV29-1 and TRBJ2-1, with unresolved D. There are 12 residues in the CDR3. Germline V gives CDR1 SQVTM, CDR2 ANQGSEA. Written as DNA, the CDR3 is TGCAGCGTTGACAAAGTGAGGTTCGCCCGAATCTTC. It encodes CSVDKVRFARIF.

The V call is TRBV5-1, the J call TRBJ1-5, with a possible D match to TRBD1 (6 bases). This CDR3 spans 13 amino acids. V shed 4 bases and J shed 5 bases, with 10 bases lying between them. Germline CDR1 reads SGHRS; CDR2 reads YFSETQ. The CDR3 DNA sequence: TGCGCCAGCAGCGCACAGGGAGATCAGCCCCAGCATTTT. Its translation: CASSAQGDQPQHF.

There are a few counts of this clone. The V gene is TRBV2, the J gene TRBJ1-6, with 9 bases aligning to TRBD1. The CDR3 covers 16 residues. V was clipped by 4 bases and J by 7 bases; unmatched bases: 8. Germline V gives CDR1 SNHLY, CDR2 FYNNEI. The chain's CDR3 is CASSARLGQGNSPLHF. As DNA, the CDR3 is TGTGCCAGCAGTGCGCGTCTCGGACAGGGGAATTCACCCCTCCACTTT.

The gene calls are TRBV4-3 and TRBJ2-2; D gene ambiguous. Germline-derived CDR1 and CDR2 are LGHNA and YSLEER. V lost 0 bases and J 4 bases, leaving 6 bases between the germline ends. The CDR3 spans 14 residues. The CDR3 region is CASSQEWSTGELFF. DNA of the CDR3: TGCGCCAGCAGCCAAGAGTGGAGCACCGGGGAGCTGTTTTTT.

The chain has TRBV5-6 and TRBJ2-7; 8 bases match TRBD2. V dropped 2 bases and J dropped 2; count of bases not matched to a gene: 15. This CDR3 has 18 amino acids. In germline, CDR1 is SGHDT, CDR2 YYEEEE. The CDR3 DNA reads TGTGCCAGCAGCTTATGGGCGGGAGGCCTCCAGGGTACCTACGAGCAGTACGTC. The encoded protein is CASSLWAGGLQGTYEQYV.

This clone was recorded a few times. Other nucleotide sequences in the sample specify the same CDR3. This sequence joins TRBV7-2 and TRBJ2-7; 9 nucleotides line up with TRBD1. V shed 5 bases, J shed 2 bases, and the junction held 4 bases outside the gene matches. This CDR3 has 14 residues. Germline V gives CDR1 SGHTA, CDR2 FQGNSA. The CDR3 sequence: CASSPRQGAYEQYF. As DNA, the CDR3 is TGTGCCAGCAGCCCCAGACAGGGGGCCTACGAGCAGTACTTC.

The chain is built from TRBV6-5 and TRBJ2-5, with D possibly TRBD2 on 6 matching bases. Germline lookup yields CDR1 MNHEY and CDR2 SVGAGI. CDR3 size: 12 residues. V dropped 5 bases and J dropped 10 bases, with 14 bases sitting between them. The chain's CDR3 is CASSNSRRDQYF. The CDR3 DNA is TGTGCCAGCAGTAACAGCAGGCGGGACCAGTACTTC.

This clone was recorded a few times. The genes are TRBV5-4 and TRBJ2-1, with TRBD2 matching 7 bases. Per the germline V gene, CDR1 is SGHNT and CDR2 is YYREEE (reference sequence). V lost 4 bases and J lost 4; bases outside the gene matches: 8. There are 15 residues in the CDR3. The CDR3 spells CASSVVLAGYNEQFF. The CDR3, as DNA: TGTGCCAGCAGCGTCGTTTTAGCGGGTTACAATGAGCAGTTCTTC. Full variable domain (remainder filled in from reference TRBV5-4 and TRBJ2-1): ETGVTQSPTHLIKTRGQQVTLRCSSQSGHNTVSWYQQALGQGPQFIFQYYREEENGRGNFPPRFSGLQFPNYSSELNVNALELDDSALYLCASSVVLAGYNEQFFGPGTRLTVL.

The chain has TRBV5-4 and TRBJ2-3; 11 bases fit TRBD1. With V trimmed by 0 bases and J by 4 bases, 1 base remained unmatched. Germline CDR1 SGHNT, CDR2 YYREEE (reference sequence). The CDR3 is 15 residues long. The CDR3 region has the DNA TGTGCCAGCAGCTTGGTGGGACAGGGGGCAGATACGCAGTATTTT. Translation: CASSLVGQGADTQYF.

J is TRBJ2-6 and V is TRBV5-1, with 10 bases identical to TRBD2. The trim removed 0 bases at V and 2 bases at J, leaving 8 bases unmatched. CDR3 size: 19 residues. CDR1 is SGHRS and CDR2 is YFSETQ in the germline V gene. In DNA form, the CDR3 reads TGCGCCAGCAGCTTGGCTAGCCTAGCGGGAGTAACTGGGGCCAACGTCCTGACTTTC. Protein sequence: CASSLASLAGVTGANVLTF.

A word on this clone: Here the CDR3 omits its conserved ending phenylalanine or tryptophan, so a read error is the likely source. This chain connects TRBV5-6 to TRBJ2-3; a possible D gene is TRBD2 (5 bases). Germline CDR1 is SGHDT and CDR2 is YYEEEE. This CDR3 has 16 residues. V was pared by 2 bases and J by 5 bases, with 18 bases between. CDR3 nucleotides: TGTGCCAGCAGCTTAAGTCTCTGGGAGTCCGGAGATACGCAGTATCTT. Its protein is CASSLSLWESGDTQYL.